A selection of T cell receptor beta chains follows, all from one sample in a study of blood T cell repertoires in COVID-19. The method was immunoSEQ multiplex PCR; TCRdb's version includes in-frame clones alone and lacks a portion of them. The sample lists hundreds of thousands of clones, 85% to 90% occurring once. Material: PBMCs or T cells enriched from blood (not recorded which). The receptor source for this set is a man aged 30 to 45 who had recovered from COVID-19. Each CDR3 is given with its conserved first and last residue.

j_call,v_call,cdr3_aa
TRBJ1-1,TRBV13,CATKTGMSTEAFF
TRBJ2-1,TRBV28,CASGPREGSPSYNEQFF
TRBJ2-1,TRBV7-2,CASSFPPAEQFF
TRBJ2-7,TRBV28,CASSLDLAGGPEVEQYF
TRBJ2-2,TRBV4-1,CASSLRGTGVTGELFF
TRBJ2-5,TRBV28,CASSASTGLGSQETQYF
TRBJ1-4,TRBV28,CASSYLQGGSEKLFF
TRBJ2-3,TRBV2,CASSELSNTQYF
TRBJ1-5,TRBV15,CATREGNQPQHF
TRBJ2-7,TRBV28,CASSLGAGTSSYEQYF
TRBJ2-1,TRBV2,CASSEPILKGLDEQFF
TRBJ1-3,TRBV6-4,CATGDRSSGNTIYF
TRBJ2-7,TRBV5-1,CASSLEASGRREQYF
TRBJ1-2,TRBV29-1,CSVQGRVKYGYTF
TRBJ1-4,TRBV15,CATSRGQRGEKLFF
TRBJ2-5,TRBV4-1,CASSHLGTGGPKTQYF
TRBJ2-7,TRBV29-1,CSVDVGRYEQYF
TRBJ2-3,TRBV30,CAWTGQGYTQYF
TRBJ1-2,TRBV21-1,CASSKNRVQGYTF
TRBJ2-2,TRBV5-1,CASSWIGTGGRTGELFF
TRBJ2-3,TRBV6-6,CASSLTPGQASTDTQYF
TRBJ2-1,TRBV4-1,CASSLTSGVSSYNEQFF
TRBJ2-5,TRBV5-1,CASSPTGALFQETQYF
TRBJ2-2,TRBV18,CASSPPAGELFF
TRBJ1-1,TRBV19,CASSIPSRFVNTEAFF
TRBJ1-3,TRBV11-2,CASSLGTPGNTIYF
TRBJ2-7,TRBV29-1,CSVEEAGGTYEQYF
TRBJ2-2,TRBV7-6,CASSLLAGAGTGELFF
TRBJ1-1,TRBV9,CASSVATVKDTEAFF
TRBJ2-4,TRBV6-1,CASSELLATKNIQYF
TRBJ1-1,TRBV19,CASKRGERGTEAFF
TRBJ2-1,TRBV6-5,CASSYHGTSGSNEQFF
TRBJ2-3,TRBV29-1,CSVEDQEGARPGVISDTQYF